This record concerns one T cell receptor (beta chain) sequence. Its target is not known. This CDR3 has 16 residues. Germline V gene lookup returns CDR1 ENHRY and CDR2 SYGVKD. V lost 6 bases to trimming and J lost 3 bases; unmatched junction nucleotides: 8. This record belongs to a study of radiotherapy plus CTLA-4 blockade in lung cancer. Study results and limitations: Interferon-beta and early blood T cell clone dynamics reportedly predicted response best. In blood, TCR clones derived from the tumor expanded after radiotherapy plus ipilimumab.

The method was immunoSEQ multiplex PCR; TCRdb's version includes in-frame clones alone and lacks a portion of them. The sample lists about 35,000 clones, around 85% occurring once. The sequencing used peripheral blood, collected from a patient treated with radiotherapy plus ipilimumab. V usage is TRBV10-3 and J usage is TRBJ1-1; 12 positions agree with TRBD1. This clonotype was obtained from a human donor with non-small cell lung cancer who had stable disease on radiotherapy plus ipilimumab. The DNA of the CDR3 is TGTGCCATCAGGGTCCGGGACAGGGGGCTCTACACTGAAGCTTTCTTT. Amino acids: CAIRVRDRGLYTEAFF.